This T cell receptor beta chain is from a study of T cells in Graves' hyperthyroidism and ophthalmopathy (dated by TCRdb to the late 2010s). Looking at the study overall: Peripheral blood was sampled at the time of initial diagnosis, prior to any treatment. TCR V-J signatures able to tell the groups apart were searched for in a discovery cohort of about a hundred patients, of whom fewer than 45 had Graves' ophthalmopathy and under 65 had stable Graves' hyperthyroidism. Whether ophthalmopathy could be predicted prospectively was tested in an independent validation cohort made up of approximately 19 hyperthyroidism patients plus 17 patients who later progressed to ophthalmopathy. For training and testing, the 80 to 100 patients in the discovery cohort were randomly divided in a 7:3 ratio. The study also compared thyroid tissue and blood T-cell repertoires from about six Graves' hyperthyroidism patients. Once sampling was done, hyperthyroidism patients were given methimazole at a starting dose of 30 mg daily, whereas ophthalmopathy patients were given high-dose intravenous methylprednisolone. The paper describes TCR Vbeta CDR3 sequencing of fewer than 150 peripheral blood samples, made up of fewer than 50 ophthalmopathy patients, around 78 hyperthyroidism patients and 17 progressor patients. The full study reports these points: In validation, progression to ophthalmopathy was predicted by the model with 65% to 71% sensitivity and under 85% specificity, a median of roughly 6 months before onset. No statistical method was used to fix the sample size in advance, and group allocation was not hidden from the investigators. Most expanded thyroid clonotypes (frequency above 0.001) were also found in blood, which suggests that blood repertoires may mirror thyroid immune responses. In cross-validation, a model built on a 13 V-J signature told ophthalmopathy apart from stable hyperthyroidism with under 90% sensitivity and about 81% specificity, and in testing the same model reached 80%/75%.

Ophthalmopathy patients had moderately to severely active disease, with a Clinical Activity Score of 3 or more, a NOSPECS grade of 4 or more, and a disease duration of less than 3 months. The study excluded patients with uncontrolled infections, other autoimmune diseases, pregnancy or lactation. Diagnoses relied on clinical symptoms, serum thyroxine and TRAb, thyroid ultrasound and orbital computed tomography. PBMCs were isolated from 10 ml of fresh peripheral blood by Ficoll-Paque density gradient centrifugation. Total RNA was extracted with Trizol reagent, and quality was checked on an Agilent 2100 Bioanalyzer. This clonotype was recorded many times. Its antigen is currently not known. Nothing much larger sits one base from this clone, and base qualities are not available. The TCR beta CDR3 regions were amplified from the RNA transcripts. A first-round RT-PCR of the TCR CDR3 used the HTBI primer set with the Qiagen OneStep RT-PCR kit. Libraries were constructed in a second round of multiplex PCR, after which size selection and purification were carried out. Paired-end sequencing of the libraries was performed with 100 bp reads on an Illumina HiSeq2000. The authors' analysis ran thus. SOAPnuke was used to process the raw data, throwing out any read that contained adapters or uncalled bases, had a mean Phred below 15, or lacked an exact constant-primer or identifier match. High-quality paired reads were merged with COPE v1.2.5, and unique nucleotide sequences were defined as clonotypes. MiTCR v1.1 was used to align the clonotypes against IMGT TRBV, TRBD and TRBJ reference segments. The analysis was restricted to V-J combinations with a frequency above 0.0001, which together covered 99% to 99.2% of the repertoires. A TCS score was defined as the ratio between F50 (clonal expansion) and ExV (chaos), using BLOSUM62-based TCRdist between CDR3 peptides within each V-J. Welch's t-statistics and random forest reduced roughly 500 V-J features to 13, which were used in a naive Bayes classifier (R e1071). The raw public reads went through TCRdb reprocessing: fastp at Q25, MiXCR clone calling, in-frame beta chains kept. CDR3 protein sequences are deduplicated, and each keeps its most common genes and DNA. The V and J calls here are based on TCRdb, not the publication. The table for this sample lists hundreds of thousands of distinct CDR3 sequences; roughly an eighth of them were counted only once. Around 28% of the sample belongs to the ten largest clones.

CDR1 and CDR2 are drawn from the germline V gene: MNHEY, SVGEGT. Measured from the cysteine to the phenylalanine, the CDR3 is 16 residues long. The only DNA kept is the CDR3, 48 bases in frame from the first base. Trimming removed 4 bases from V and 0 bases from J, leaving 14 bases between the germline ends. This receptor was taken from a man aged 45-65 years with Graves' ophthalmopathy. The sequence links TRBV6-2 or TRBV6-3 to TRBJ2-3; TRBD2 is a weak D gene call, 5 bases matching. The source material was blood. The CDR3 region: CASSSFGRTSTDTQYF. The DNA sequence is TGTGCCAGCAGTTCCTTTGGGCGGACTAGCACAGATACGCAGTATTTT.